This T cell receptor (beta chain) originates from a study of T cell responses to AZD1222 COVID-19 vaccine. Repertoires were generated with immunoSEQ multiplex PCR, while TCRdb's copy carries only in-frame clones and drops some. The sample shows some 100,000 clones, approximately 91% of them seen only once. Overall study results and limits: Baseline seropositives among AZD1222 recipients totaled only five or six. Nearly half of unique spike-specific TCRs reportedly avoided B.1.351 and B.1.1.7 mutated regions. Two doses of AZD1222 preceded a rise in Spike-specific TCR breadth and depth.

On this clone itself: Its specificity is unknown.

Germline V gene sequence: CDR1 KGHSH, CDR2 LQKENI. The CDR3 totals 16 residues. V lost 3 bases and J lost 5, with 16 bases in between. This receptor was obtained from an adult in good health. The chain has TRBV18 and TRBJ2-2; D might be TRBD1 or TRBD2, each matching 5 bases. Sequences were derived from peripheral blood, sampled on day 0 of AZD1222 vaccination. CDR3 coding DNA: TGTGCCAGCTCACCCCCCGGGACCTTGGTGACCGGGGAGCTGTTTTTT. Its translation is CASSPPGTLVTGELFF.